The 20 T cell receptor beta chains below were found in one sample sequenced in a study of blood T cells in healthy people across ages. Alongside a J-beta primer mix, a sample-barcoded 5' primer served in a second PCR lasting 7 to 11 cycles. Each CDR3 protein gets one entry after TCRdb re-called the 5' RACE reads with MiXCR. The data contain roughly 860,000 distinct CDR3 sequences, less than 80% of them singletons. The sample consisted of blood. The receptors stem from a young man in good health.

The chain has TRBV4-3 and TRBJ1-5, with D uncertain. Trimming cost V 0 bases and J 11 bases, with 11 bases left between them. The CDR3 length is 13 residues. Germline V lookup: CDR1 LGHNA, CDR2 YSLEER. The CDR3 region is CASSQDIGQAQHF. The CDR3 coding sequence is TGCGCCAGCAGCCAAGATATCGGCCAAGCCCAGCATTTT.

The genes are TRBV3-1 and TRBJ2-7; D is ambiguous. The CDR3 consists of 14 residues. V was clipped by 0 bases and J by 5 bases, with 11 bases between them. Germline CDR1 LGHDT, CDR2 YNNKEL (reference sequence). The CDR3 nucleotides are TGTGCCAGCAGCCAAGATTCAACCGCGGACGAGCAGTACTTC. Its protein product is CASSQDSTADEQYF.

This clonotype has just a few counts. CDR3: CASSLVTGALYF. The CDR3 coding sequence is TGTGCCAGCAGCTTAGTGACGGGGGCCCTGTACTTC. This chain connects TRBV7-2 to TRBJ2-5; D is perhaps TRBD1 or TRBD2 (6 bases each). The V gene's germline CDR1 is SGHTA and CDR2 FQGNSA. Trimming took off 1 base at V and 13 bases at J, with 13 bases between the two ends. The CDR3 extends over 12 amino acids. The entire variable domain, with the rest obtained from reference TRBV7-2 and TRBJ2-5, is as follows: GAGVSQSPSNKVTEKGKDVELRCDPISGHTALYWYRQSLGQGLEFLIYFQGNSAPDKSGLPSDRFSAERTGGSVSTLTIQRTQQEDSAVYLCASSLVTGALYFGPGTRLLVL.

The rearrangement uses TRBV21-1 and TRBJ2-4; the DNA was not compared with TRBD1, the D call given in the table. TRBV21-1 is assigned pseudogene status. The CDR3 runs 17 residues. The CDR3 loop is CASSSMDIAEAKNIQYF. The CDR3 nucleotides read TGTGCCAGCAGCTCGATGGACATCGCCGAAGCCAAAAACATTCAGTACTTC.

This chain links TRBV6-2 or TRBV6-3 with TRBJ2-1; D is tentatively TRBD1 or TRBD2 (6 bases each). The better agreement between TRBJ2-7 and the DNA end casts doubt on the J call. CDR1 and CDR2 (germline): MNHEY, SVGEGT. This CDR3 is built from 13 residues. DNA for the CDR3: TGTGCCAGCATAGGGGGAGGTTCGGATGAGCAGTACTTC. Translation: CASIGGGSDEQYF.

The chain recombines TRBV5-1 with TRBJ1-1; the D gene is possibly TRBD1 (5 bases). Germline assignment: CDR1 SGHRS and CDR2 YFSETQ. V lost 0 bases and J 1 base, leaving 19 bases between the germline ends. CDR3 length: 18 residues. The CDR3 DNA is TGCGCCAGCAGCTTGGGGGGACCTATGATCTTACGGAACACTGAAGCTTTCTTT. Residues: CASSLGGPMILRNTEAFF. Variable domain in full (rest from reference TRBV5-1 and TRBJ1-1): KAGVTQTPRYLIKTRGQQVTLSCSPISGHRSVSWYQQTPGQGLQFLFEYFSETQRNKGNFPGRFSGRQFSNSRSEMNVSTLELGDSALYLCASSLGGPMILRNTEAFFGQGTRLTVV.

This clonotype has a handful of counts. This chain connects TRBV9 to TRBJ1-2; 10 bases are a match to TRBD1. The CDR3 sequence is 14 residues long. Germline CDR1 SGDLS, CDR2 YYNGEE. V trimming: 4 bases; J trimming: 6 bases; junction bases outside the gene matches: 6. CDR3 region: CASSTTGTGDGYTF. The CDR3 DNA is TGTGCCAGCAGCACGACCGGGACAGGGGATGGCTACACCTTC.

This clonotype was detected a few times. The chain links TRBV12-3 or TRBV12-4 to TRBJ1-2; D is perhaps TRBD1 (5 bases). The CDR3 is 12 residues long. V lost 6 bases and J 4 bases, leaving 9 bases between the germline ends. This chain's CDR3 is CASRPGTYGYTF. The CDR3 nucleotides read TGTGCCAGCAGGCCAGGGACCTATGGCTACACCTTC.

This chain connects TRBV20-1 to TRBJ2-1; a weak D match, TRBD1 (5 bases). This CDR3 is built from 13 residues. Germline CDR1 reads DFQATT; CDR2 reads SNEGSKA (reference sequence). The ends were cut back, 4 bases at V and 2 bases at J, with 9 bases in the middle. CDR3 in DNA: TGCAGTGCTACCTGGACAACCTACAATGAGCAGTTCTTC. It translates to CSATWTTYNEQFF.

A note on this clonotype: A much larger clone sits a single nucleotide away, making a read error possible. This CDR3 reads CASSQGMTGGGTDTQYF. The DNA of the CDR3 is TGTGCCAGCAGCCAAGGGATGACGGGGGGAGGCACAGATACGCAGTATTTT. The genes are TRBV4-2 and TRBJ2-3; 7 positions agree with TRBD2. The CDR3 has 17 residues. With V trimmed by 1 base and J by 1 base, 8 bases remained unmatched. Germline CDR1 is LGHNA and CDR2 is YNFKEQ.

This chain joins TRBV2 and TRBJ2-7, with D tentatively TRBD2 (5 bases). Germline V gene data show CDR1 as SNHLY and CDR2 as FYNNEI. Trimming pared 6 bases from V and 2 bases from J, leaving 11 bases between. CDR3 length: 13 residues. The CDR3 sequence: CASRGNGAYEQYF. The CDR3 DNA reads TGTGCCAGCAGGGGTAACGGGGCCTACGAGCAGTACTTC. Drawing the rest from reference TRBV2 and TRBJ2-7, the complete variable domain is EPEVTQTPSHQVTQMGQEVILRCVPISNHLYFYWYRQILGQKVEFLVSFYNNEISEKSEIFDDQFSVERPDGSNFTLKIRSTKLEDSAMYFCASRGNGAYEQYFGPGTRLTVT.

This clonotype was seen more than once but under ten times. This rearrangement joins TRBV7-6 to TRBJ2-5; no clear D. V lost 3 bases, J lost 1 base, and 9 bases lay in between. This CDR3 comprises 14 residues. Germline V gene lookup returns CDR1 SGHVS and CDR2 FNYEAQ. The CDR3 loop is CASSFFGPQETQYF. CDR3 nucleotide sequence: TGTGCCAGCAGCTTTTTTGGGCCCCAAGAGACCCAGTACTTC.

This clonotype was observed a single time. This chain uses TRBV5-1 with TRBJ2-7; D is undetermined. The DNA end lines up better with TRBJ2-5; the J call may be wrong. CDR1 and CDR2 from the germline V gene are SGHRS and YFSETQ. The CDR3 has 14 residues. CDR3 in DNA: TGCGCCAGCAGCCCCCGACATAGATCCGAGACCCAGTACTTC. Its translation is CASSPRHRSETQYF.

The chain has TRBV6-6 and TRBJ1-1, with D perhaps TRBD1 (5 bases). Germline V gene sequence: CDR1 MNHNY, CDR2 SVGAGI (reference sequence). The length of the CDR3 is 12 residues. Trimming left V 6 bases short and J 4 bases short, with 9 bases between. The CDR3 is CASRTQGTEAFF. The CDR3 nucleotides read TGTGCCAGCAGAACCCAGGGCACTGAAGCTTTCTTT.

The V gene is TRBV6-5, the J gene TRBJ2-7, with 8 bases that match TRBD2. The better agreement between TRBJ2-1 and the DNA end casts doubt on the J call. CDR1 and CDR2 (germline): MNHEY, SVGAGI. The CDR3 runs 13 residues. CDR3 sequence: CASSYIAGKEQFF. The CDR3 DNA reads TGTGCCAGCAGCTATATAGCGGGGAAGGAGCAGTTCTTC.

DNA of the CDR3: TGTGCCATCAGTGGGACAGCCCGCGGCGCCTCAAACTATGGCTACACCTTC. Translation gives CAISGTARGASNYGYTF. The chain has TRBV10-3 and TRBJ1-2, with D maybe TRBD1 (6 bases). The CDR3 sequence is 17 residues long. V was shortened by 4 bases and J by 2 bases, with 20 bases between the two germline ends. The germline V gene has CDR1 ENHRY and CDR2 SYGVKD.

This clonotype has a handful of counts. The chain has TRBV20-1 and TRBJ2-5; 12 bases match TRBD1. The V and J ends lost 6 bases and 5 bases, in that order; junction bases with no gene match: 7. The length of the CDR3 is 14 residues. CDR1 is DFQATT, CDR2 SNEGSKA, per germline (reference sequence). The CDR3 spells CSAPGTGGLETQYF. Here the CDR3 DNA reads TGCAGTGCCCCGGGGACAGGGGGCCTTGAGACCCAGTACTTC.

This rearrangement joins TRBV4-3 to TRBJ2-1; D might be TRBD2 (5 bases). The CDR3 is made up of 17 amino acids. Germline V gives CDR1 LGHNA, CDR2 YSLEER. Trimming took off 4 bases at V and 1 base at J, with 17 bases between the two ends. The CDR3 sequence is CASSPSQGRVSYNEQFF. CDR3 DNA sequence: TGCGCCAGCAGCCCTAGCCAAGGAAGGGTATCCTACAATGAGCAGTTCTTC.

The CDR3 loop reads CAIMRTSGGAPEQFF. The DNA for the CDR3 is TGTGCCATCATGCGGACTAGCGGGGGGGCACCTGAGCAGTTCTTC. The rearrangement uses TRBV10-3 and TRBJ2-1, with 15 bases identical to TRBD2. This CDR3 has 15 residues. Germline CDR1 ENHRY, CDR2 SYGVKD. The V gene end was trimmed by 7 bases and the J gene end by 9 bases; junction bases not matched to a gene: 7.

The chain has TRBV6-5 and TRBJ2-3; D gene unclear. The V end lost 0 bases, the J end lost 3 bases, and 13 bases lay between the germline ends. CDR1 and CDR2 (germline): MNHEY, SVGAGI. This CDR3 comprises 16 residues. DNA of the CDR3: TGTGCCAGCAGTTACTCGAATTATGGGGATACAGATACGCAGTATTTT. As protein: CASSYSNYGDTDTQYF.